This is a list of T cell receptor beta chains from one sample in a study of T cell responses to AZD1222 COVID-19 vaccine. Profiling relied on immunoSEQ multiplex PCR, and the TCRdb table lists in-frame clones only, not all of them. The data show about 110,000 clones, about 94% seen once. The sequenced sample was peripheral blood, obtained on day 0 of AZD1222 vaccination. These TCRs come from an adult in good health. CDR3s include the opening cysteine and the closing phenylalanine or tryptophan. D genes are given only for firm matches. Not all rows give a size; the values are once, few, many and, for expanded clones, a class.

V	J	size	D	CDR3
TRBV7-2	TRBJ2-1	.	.	CASSFYRANEQFF
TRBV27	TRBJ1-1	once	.	CASSFLGQLEAFF
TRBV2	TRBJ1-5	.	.	CASSENEGDSNQPQHF
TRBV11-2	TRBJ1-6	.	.	CASSLGLGRSPLHF
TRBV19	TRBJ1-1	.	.	CASSIALTFPEAFF
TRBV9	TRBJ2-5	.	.	CASSVTVPGTQYF
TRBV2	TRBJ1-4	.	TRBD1	CASIGTGAGEKLFF
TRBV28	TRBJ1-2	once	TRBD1	CASRGSGTGGRGYTF
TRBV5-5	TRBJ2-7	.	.	CASSSFGGAPEGSEQYF
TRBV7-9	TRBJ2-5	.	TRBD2	CASSLAGLGQETQYF
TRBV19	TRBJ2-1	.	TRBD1	CASSISGTGLRSEQFF
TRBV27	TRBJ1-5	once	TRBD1	CASSLMAQGNQPQHF
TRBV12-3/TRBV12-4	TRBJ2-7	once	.	CASSLRPSYEQYF
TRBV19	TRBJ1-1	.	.	CASRPLGGGYTEAFF
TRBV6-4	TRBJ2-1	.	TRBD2	CASSPGDSGSSYNEQFF
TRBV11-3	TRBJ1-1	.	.	CASSLEGWRGSRSTEAFF
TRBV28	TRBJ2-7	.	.	CASGGAVASYEQYF
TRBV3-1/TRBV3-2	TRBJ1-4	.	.	CASSIRTRNEKLFF
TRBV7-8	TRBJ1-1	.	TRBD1	CASSLETGGRTTEAFF
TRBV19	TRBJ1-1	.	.	CASSISRGLMNTEAFF
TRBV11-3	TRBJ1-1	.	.	CASSLRDPGMNTEAFF
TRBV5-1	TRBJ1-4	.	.	CASSLSPPPTNEKLFF
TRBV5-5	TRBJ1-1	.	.	CASSLAPTTEAFF
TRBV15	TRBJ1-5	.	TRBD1	CATSRDSSTGGNQPQHF
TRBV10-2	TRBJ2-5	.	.	CASSDFAGTLGVETQYF
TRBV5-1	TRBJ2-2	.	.	CASSRDETNTGELFF
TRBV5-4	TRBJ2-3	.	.	CASSQTDTQYF
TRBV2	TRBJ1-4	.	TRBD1	CASRDRMANEKLFF
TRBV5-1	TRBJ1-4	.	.	CASSISGGEKLFF
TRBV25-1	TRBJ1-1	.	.	CASSEPAGNTEAFF
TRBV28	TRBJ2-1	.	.	CASRGSGRSNNEQFF
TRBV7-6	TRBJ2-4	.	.	CASSSLSAAARGSKNIQYF
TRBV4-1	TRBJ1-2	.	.	CASSQYPTGNYGYTF
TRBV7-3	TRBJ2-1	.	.	CASSLQGGSYNEQFF
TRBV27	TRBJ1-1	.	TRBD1	CASSLKMDRGGGGNTEAFF
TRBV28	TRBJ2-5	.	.	CASSSGSRETQYF
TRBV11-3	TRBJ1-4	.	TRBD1	CASSPGQNFEKLFF
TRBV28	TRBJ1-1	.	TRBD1	CASSQGGTAGQGTAFF
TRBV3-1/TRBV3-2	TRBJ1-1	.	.	CASSLGAKAEAFF
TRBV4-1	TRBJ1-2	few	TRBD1	CASSQAAGGRAIYGYTF
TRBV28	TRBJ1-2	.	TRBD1	CASRLSRQGIGGYTF
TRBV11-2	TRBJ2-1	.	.	CASTLIQSSYNEQFF
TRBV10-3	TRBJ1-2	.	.	CAISERDLGAYGYTF
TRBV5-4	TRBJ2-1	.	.	CASSRSVDSYNEQFF
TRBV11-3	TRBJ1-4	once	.	CASSPLTRGQDNEKLFF
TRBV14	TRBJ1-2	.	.	CASSHSAGVVNGYTF
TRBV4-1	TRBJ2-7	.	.	CASSQDAPGAFYEQYF
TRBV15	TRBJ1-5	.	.	CATSRDSNLGEGNQPQHF
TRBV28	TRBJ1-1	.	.	CASSPNTEAFF
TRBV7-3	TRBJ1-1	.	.	CASSFGLNTEAFF
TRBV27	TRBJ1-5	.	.	CASSRDNNQPQHF
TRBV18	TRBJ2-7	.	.	CASSKTATRSSYEQYF
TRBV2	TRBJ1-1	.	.	CASREDRNTEAFF
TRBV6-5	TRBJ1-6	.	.	CASKTGPNSPLHF